The 16 T cell receptor beta chains reported below all come from one sample, sequenced in a study of TIL therapy for anti-PD-1-resistant metastatic lung cancer. Time point noted: pre-treatment sample, taken before nivolumab and TIL therapy. Tumor tissue came from excised metastases, mostly pleural nodules or supraclavicular lymph nodes. The immunoSEQ assay was v3. Clones were sequenced by immunoSEQ multiplex PCR, and TCRdb holds only the in-frame ones, with some missing. The repertoire includes 6,200 or so clones, 64% of them detected once, and around 6% sits in the top ten. The starting material was tumor tissue, obtained at baseline. These receptors came from a person between 30 and 79 years old with non-small cell lung cancer.

The J gene is TRBJ2-6, the V gene TRBV6-2 or TRBV6-3; D uncertain. The CDR3 covers 15 residues. V was shortened by 2 bases and J by 0 bases, with 5 bases between the two germline ends. Germline CDR1 MNHEY, CDR2 SVGEGT. The CDR3 here is CASSYTNSGANVLTF. The DNA of the CDR3 is TGTGCCAGCAGTTACACTAACTCTGGGGCCAACGTCCTGACTTTC.

The V call is TRBV7-9, the J call TRBJ1-1, with D perhaps matching TRBD1 (5 bases). Trimming stripped 5 bases from V and 7 bases from J, with 20 bases between. Germline assignment: CDR1 SEHNR and CDR2 FQNEAQ (reference sequence). This CDR3 contains 15 residues. For the CDR3, the DNA is TGTGCCAGCAGCGCGGTGGGGGGACGGGGGAATGAAGCTTTCTTT. This gives the protein CASSAVGGRGNEAFF.

The J gene is TRBJ1-3, the V gene TRBV7-9; D may be TRBD1 (5 bases). The CDR3 runs 14 residues. Trimming took 5 bases from V and 0 from J, leaving 8 bases between them. The germline V gene has CDR1 SEHNR and CDR2 FQNEAQ (reference sequence). In DNA, the CDR3 is TGTGCCAGCAGCCCGACAGACTCTGGAAACACCATATATTTT. It encodes CASSPTDSGNTIYF.

The chain is built from TRBV7-2 and TRBJ2-5; perhaps TRBD1 as D (5 bases). V was clipped by 1 base and J by 4 bases, with 13 bases between them. The CDR3 extends over 15 amino acids. Germline assignment: CDR1 SGHTA and CDR2 FQGNSA. DNA for the CDR3: TGTGCCAGCAGCTTAGGGGGCAGCCCCCGAGAGACCCAGTACTTC. Amino acids: CASSLGGSPRETQYF.

This sequence joins TRBV4-3 and TRBJ2-3, with 9 bases aligning to TRBD2. This CDR3 is built from 17 residues. CDR1 and CDR2 (germline): LGHNA, YSLEER. Germline trimming cut 1 base from V and 1 base from J; bases unmatched to any gene: 6. The CDR3 coding sequence is TGCGCCAGCAGCCAAGCTGTAGCTAGCGGGGGCACAGATACGCAGTATTTT. Encoded protein: CASSQAVASGGTDTQYF.

For this clone: This CDR3 is also generated by other DNA sequences in the sample. Here the CDR3 DNA reads TGTGCCAGCTCACCAGAAGAGAACACTGAAGCTTTCTTT. It codes for CASSPEENTEAFF. The genes are TRBV18 and TRBJ1-1, with D unclear. The CDR3 runs to 13 residues. Germline V CDR1 and CDR2: KGHSH, LQKENI. The V end was cut by 2 bases, the J end by 1 base, with 5 bases between.

The rearrangement links TRBV9 to TRBJ2-1, with TRBD2 matching over 8 bases. Per the germline V gene, CDR1 is SGDLS and CDR2 is YYNGEE. V dropped 0 bases and J dropped 9; count of bases not matched to a gene: 8. The CDR3 loop spans 15 amino acids. In DNA form, the CDR3 reads TGTGCCAGCAGCGTAGACACTAGCGGTATTGGTGAGCAGTTCTTC. Amino acids: CASSVDTSGIGEQFF.

Sample share makes this clone large. The rearrangement uses TRBV30 and TRBJ1-5; perhaps TRBD1 as D (6 bases). The CDR3 runs 15 residues. Trimming removed 1 base from V and 3 bases from J, with 13 bases in between. CDR1 and CDR2 (germline): GTSNPN, SVGIG (reference sequence). As DNA, the CDR3 is TGTGCCTGGAGTGCGGACAGAGCCTTCAATCAGCCCCAGCATTTT. Translation: CAWSADRAFNQPQHF.

The CDR3 bases are TGTGCCAGCAGCTTAGACAGGGCTGATCAGCCCCAGCATTTT. Amino acid sequence: CASSLDRADQPQHF. The chain uses TRBV7-8 and TRBJ1-5; possibly TRBD1 for D (6 bases). CDR3 length: 14 residues. V lost 1 base and J lost 5, with 9 bases in between. Germline V lookup: CDR1 SGHVS, CDR2 FQNEAQ.

This rearrangement joins TRBV5-6 to TRBJ1-6; a weak D match, TRBD1 (6 bases). The CDR3 consists of 15 residues. Trimming pared 7 bases from V and 4 bases from J, leaving 15 bases between. Germline V gene data show CDR1 as SGHDT and CDR2 as YYEEEE. The CDR3 DNA is TGTGCCAGCTCCAAAAGGGGGGAATATAATTCACCCCTCCACTTT. It specifies CASSKRGEYNSPLHF.

This clone showed up just a few times. This chain joins TRBV7-8 and TRBJ1-5; D call uncertain. V shed 1 base and J shed 2 bases, with 6 bases lying between them. The CDR3 contains 14 residues. Germline V lookup: CDR1 SGHVS, CDR2 FQNEAQ. The CDR3: CASSLEGGNQPQHF. The CDR3 DNA reads TGTGCCAGCAGCTTAGAGGGAGGCAATCAGCCCCAGCATTTT.

The gene calls are TRBV7-7 and TRBJ2-3; D may be TRBD2 (7 bases). The ends were cut back, 5 bases at V and 0 bases at J, with 18 bases in the middle. CDR1 and CDR2 from the germline V gene are SSHAT and FNYEAQ (reference sequence). The CDR3 length is 17 residues. The CDR3 protein is CASSPKGRGGSTDTQYF. The CDR3 coding sequence is TGTGCCAGCAGCCCCAAGGGGAGGGGGGGTAGCACAGATACGCAGTATTTT.

The chain carries TRBV21-1 and TRBJ1-3. TRBV21-1 counts as a pseudogene. This CDR3 has 16 amino acids. DNA for the CDR3: TGTGCCAGCTCCCCCGTCGGGGGTGTAGATGGAAACACCATATATTTT. Amino acid sequence: CASSPVGGVDGNTIYF.

This clone is a singleton in its sample. This chain links TRBV2 with TRBJ2-6; 7 bases are a match to TRBD1. V lost 3 bases and J lost 3; bases outside the gene matches: 5. CDR3 length: 16 amino acids. Germline V gene lookup returns CDR1 SNHLY and CDR2 FYNNEI. CDR3 DNA: TGTGCCAGCAGTGATTCAGGGGGTTTTGGGGCCAACGTCCTGACTTTC. Translation: CASSDSGGFGANVLTF.

Only a few counts were recorded for this clone. The chain is built from TRBV7-2 and TRBJ2-7; the D is unclear. V was shortened by 5 bases and J by 2 bases, with 13 bases between the two germline ends. CDR3 length: 14 amino acids. The germline V gene has CDR1 SGHTA and CDR2 FQGNSA. CDR3 amino acids: CASSPRLDAYEQYF. As DNA, the CDR3 is TGTGCCAGCAGCCCGCGACTGGATGCCTACGAGCAGTACTTC.

J is TRBJ2-1 and V is TRBV11-2; 9 positions match TRBD2. The CDR3 totals 19 residues. Germline trimming cut 2 bases from V and 4 bases from J; bases unmatched to any gene: 15. Per germline, CDR1 SGHAT and CDR2 FQNNGV. The chain's CDR3 is CASSLRTGTSTGRYNEQFF. CDR3 bases: TGTGCCAGCAGCTTACGCACCGGGACTAGCACGGGGCGATACAATGAGCAGTTCTTC.